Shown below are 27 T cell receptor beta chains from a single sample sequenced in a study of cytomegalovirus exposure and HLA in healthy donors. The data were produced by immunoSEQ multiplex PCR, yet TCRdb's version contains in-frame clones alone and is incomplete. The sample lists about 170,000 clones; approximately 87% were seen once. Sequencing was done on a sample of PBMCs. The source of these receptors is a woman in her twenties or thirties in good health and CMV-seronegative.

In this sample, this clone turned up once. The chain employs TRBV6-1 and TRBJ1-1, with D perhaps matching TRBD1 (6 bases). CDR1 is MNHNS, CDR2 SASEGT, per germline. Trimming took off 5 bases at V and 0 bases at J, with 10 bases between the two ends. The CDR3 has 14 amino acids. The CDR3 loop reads CASSTGIVNTEAFF. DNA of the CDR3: TGTGCCAGCAGTACAGGGATTGTGAACACTGAAGCTTTCTTT.

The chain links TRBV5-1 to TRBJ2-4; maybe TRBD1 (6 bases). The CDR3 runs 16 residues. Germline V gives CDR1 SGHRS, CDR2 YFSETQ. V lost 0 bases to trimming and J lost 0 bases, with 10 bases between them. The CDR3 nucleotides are TGCGCCAGCAGCTTGGGACAGGCTCTAGCCAAAAACATTCAGTACTTC. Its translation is CASSLGQALAKNIQYF.

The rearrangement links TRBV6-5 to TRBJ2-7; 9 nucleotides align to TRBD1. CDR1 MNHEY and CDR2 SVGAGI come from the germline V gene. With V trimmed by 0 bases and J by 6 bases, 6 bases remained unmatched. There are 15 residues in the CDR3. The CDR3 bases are TGTGCCAGCAGTTACTCGGGGACAGGGACCCGCGAGCAGTACTTC. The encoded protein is CASSYSGTGTREQYF.

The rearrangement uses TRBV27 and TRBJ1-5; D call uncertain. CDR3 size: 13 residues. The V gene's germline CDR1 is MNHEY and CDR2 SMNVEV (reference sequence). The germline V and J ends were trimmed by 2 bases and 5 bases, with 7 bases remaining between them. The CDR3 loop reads CASSLGQHQPQHF. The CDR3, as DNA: TGTGCCAGCAGTTTAGGGCAGCATCAGCCCCAGCATTTT.

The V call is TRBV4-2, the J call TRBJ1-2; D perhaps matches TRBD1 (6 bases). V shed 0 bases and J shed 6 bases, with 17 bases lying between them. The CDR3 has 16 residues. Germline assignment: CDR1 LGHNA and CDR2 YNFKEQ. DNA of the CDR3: TGTGCCAGCAGCCAAGATCGTGAGGGAGGGGGGGATGGCTACACCTTC. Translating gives CASSQDREGGGDGYTF.

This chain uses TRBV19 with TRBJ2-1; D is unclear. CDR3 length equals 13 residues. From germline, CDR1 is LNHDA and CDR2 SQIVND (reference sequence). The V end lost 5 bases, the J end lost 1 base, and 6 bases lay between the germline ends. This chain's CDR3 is CASSSGSYNEQFF. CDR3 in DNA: TGTGCCAGTAGTTCCGGGTCCTACAATGAGCAGTTCTTC.

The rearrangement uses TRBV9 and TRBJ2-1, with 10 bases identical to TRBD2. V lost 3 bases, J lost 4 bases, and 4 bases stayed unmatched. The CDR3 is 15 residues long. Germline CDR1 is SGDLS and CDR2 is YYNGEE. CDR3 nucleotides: TGTGCCAGCAGCGATAGCGGGGGGATTTACAATGAGCAGTTCTTC. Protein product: CASSDSGGIYNEQFF.

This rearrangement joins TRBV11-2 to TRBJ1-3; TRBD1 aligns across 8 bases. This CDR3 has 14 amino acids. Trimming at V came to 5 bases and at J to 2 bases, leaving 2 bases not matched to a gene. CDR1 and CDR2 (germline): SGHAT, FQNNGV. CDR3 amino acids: CASSRTGTGNTIYF. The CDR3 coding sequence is TGTGCCAGCAGCCGGACAGGGACTGGAAACACCATATATTTT.

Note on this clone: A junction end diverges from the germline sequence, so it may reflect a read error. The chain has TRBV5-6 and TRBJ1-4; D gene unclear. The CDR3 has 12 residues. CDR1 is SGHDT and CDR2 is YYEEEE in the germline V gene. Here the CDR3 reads CASSLINEKLFF. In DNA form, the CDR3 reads TGTGCCAGTAGCTTGATAAATGAAAAACTGTTTTTT.

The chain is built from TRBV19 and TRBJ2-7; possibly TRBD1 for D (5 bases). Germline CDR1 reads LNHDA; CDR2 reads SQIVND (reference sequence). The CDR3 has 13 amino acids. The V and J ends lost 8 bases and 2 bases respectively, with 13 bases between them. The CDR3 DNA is TGTGCCAGTGGGGTTGGGGCGACCTACGAGCAGTACTTC. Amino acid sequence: CASGVGATYEQYF.

DNA for the CDR3: TGTGCCAGCAGTTTGAGACAGGGTCATGGCTACACCTTC. This gives the protein CASSLRQGHGYTF. This chain joins TRBV27 and TRBJ1-2; 7 bases match TRBD1. The V and J ends lost 3 bases and 6 bases, in that order; junction bases with no gene match: 4. This CDR3 is 13 amino acids long. Looked up from germline, CDR1 is MNHEY and CDR2 is SMNVEV (reference sequence).

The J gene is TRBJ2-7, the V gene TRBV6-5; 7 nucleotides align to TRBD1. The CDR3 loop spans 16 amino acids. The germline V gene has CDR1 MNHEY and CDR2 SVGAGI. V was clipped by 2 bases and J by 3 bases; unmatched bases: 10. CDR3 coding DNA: TGTGCCAGCAGTTACAGTTGGTCTGGGACAGACTACGAGCAGTACTTC. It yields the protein CASSYSWSGTDYEQYF.

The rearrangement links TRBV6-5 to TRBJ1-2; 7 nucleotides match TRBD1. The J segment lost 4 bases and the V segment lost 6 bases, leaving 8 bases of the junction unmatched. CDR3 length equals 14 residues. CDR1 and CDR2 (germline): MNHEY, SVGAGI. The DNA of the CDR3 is TGTGCCAGCAGAGAAGACAGGGTTACCTATGGCTACACCTTC. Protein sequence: CASREDRVTYGYTF.

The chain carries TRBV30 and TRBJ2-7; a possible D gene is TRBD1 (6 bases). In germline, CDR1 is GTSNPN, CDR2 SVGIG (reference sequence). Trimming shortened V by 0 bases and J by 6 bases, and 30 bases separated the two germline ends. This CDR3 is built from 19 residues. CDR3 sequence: CAWSVTRTEKNAWVCEQYF. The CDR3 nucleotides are TGTGCCTGGAGTGTAACTCGGACAGAGAAAAATGCCTGGGTCTGCGAGCAGTACTTC.

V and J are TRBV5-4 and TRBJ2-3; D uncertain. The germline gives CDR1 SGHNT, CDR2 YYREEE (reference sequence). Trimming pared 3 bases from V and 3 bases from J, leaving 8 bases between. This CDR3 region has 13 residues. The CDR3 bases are TGTGCCAGCAGCTCGGTCGAGACAGATACGCAGTATTTT. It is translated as CASSSVETDTQYF.

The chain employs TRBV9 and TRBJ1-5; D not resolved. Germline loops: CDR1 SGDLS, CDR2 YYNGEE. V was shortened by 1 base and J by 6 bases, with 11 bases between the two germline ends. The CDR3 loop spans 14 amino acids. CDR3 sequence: CASSVSGVGQPQHF. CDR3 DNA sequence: TGTGCCAGCAGCGTATCCGGGGTGGGTCAGCCCCAGCATTTT.

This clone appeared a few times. DNA for the CDR3: TGTGCCAGCAGCTTAGTTGGGACAGGGGGCTACGAGCAGTACTTC. It yields the protein CASSLVGTGGYEQYF. This chain joins TRBV7-2 and TRBJ2-7; 11 positions match TRBD1. V shed 1 base, J shed 3 bases, and the junction held 2 bases outside the gene matches. The germline gives CDR1 SGHTA, CDR2 FQGNSA. This CDR3 has 15 residues.

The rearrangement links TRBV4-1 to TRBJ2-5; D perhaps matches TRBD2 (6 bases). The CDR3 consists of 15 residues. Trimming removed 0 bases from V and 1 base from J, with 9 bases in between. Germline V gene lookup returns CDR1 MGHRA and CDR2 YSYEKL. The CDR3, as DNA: TGCGCCAGCAGCCAAGATCCCGGGGGCCAAGAGACCCAGTACTTC. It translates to CASSQDPGGQETQYF.

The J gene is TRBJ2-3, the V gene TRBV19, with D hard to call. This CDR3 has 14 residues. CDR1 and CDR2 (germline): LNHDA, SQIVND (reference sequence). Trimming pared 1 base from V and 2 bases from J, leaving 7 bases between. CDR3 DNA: TGTGCCAGTAGTATAGGGCAGTACACAGATACGCAGTATTTT. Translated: CASSIGQYTDTQYF.

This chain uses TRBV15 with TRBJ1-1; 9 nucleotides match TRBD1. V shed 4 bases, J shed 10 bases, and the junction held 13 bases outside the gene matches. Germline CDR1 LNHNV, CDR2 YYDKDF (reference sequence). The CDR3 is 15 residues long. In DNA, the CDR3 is TGTGCCACCAGCACACCGGGACAGGGTGATCCTAGAGCTTTCTTT. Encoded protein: CATSTPGQGDPRAFF.

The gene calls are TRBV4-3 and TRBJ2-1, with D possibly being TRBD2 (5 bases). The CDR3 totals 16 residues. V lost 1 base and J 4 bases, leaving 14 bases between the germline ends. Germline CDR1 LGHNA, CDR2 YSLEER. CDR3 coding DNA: TGCGCCAGCAGCCAAGCGTCAACGGGGAGATACAATGAGCAGTTCTTC. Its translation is CASSQASTGRYNEQFF.

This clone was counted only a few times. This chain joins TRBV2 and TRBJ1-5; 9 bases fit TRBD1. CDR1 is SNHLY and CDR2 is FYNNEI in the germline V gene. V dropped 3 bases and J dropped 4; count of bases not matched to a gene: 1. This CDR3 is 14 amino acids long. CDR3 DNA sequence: TGTGCCAGCAGTGATGGGACAGGGAATCAGCCCCAGCATTTT. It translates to CASSDGTGNQPQHF.

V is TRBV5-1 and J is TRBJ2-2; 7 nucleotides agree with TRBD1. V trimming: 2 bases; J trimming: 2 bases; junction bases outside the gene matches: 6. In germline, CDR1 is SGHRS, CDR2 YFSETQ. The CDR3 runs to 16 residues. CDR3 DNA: TGCGCCAGCAGCTTACTACAGGGGACAAACACCGGGGAGCTGTTTTTT. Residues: CASSLLQGTNTGELFF.

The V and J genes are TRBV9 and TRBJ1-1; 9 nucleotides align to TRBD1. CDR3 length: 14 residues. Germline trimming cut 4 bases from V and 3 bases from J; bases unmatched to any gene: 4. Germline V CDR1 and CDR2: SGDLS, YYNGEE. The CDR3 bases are TGTGCCAGCAGCTTAAGACAGGGGGACACTGAAGCTTTCTTT. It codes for CASSLRQGDTEAFF.

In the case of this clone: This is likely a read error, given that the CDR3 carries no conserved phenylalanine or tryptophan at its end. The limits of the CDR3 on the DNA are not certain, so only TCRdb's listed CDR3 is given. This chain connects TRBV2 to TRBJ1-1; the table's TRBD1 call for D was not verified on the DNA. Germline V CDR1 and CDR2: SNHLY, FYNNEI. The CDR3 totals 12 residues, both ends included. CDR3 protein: CASLLVQDRVLV.

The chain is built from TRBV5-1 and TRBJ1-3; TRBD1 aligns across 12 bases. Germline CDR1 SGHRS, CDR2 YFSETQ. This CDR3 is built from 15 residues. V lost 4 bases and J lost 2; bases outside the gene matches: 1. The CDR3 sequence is CASSRDRGPGNTIYF. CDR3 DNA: TGCGCCAGCAGCCGGGACAGGGGGCCTGGAAACACCATATATTTT.

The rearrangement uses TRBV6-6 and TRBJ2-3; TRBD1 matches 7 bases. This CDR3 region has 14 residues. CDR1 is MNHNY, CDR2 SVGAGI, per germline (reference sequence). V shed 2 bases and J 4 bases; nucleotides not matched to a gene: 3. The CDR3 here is CASSYPQGPDTQYF. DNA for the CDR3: TGTGCCAGCAGTTACCCACAGGGGCCAGATACGCAGTATTTT.